The source of this T cell receptor (beta chain) is a study of spatial heterogeneity in lung cancer. CDR1 is MNHEY and CDR2 is SVGEGT in the germline V gene. V lost 8 bases and J lost 0; bases outside the gene matches: 6. This CDR3 has 14 amino acids. Regarding the study as a whole: It was found that expanded intratumoral alpha and beta TCR counts tracked tumor mutation counts. Alpha and beta chain coverage of tumor T cells was estimated at about 7.5% and 12%, respectively.

Single TCR cDNA molecules each had their own unique molecular identifier. One entry per CDR3 protein, called by TCRdb with MiXCR from the 5' RACE reads. Of 9,700 or so distinct CDR3 sequences in the sample, 6% to 7% were seen once. Time point of the sample: sample taken at primary tumor resection. Patients with untreated early-stage non-small cell lung cancer, numbering roughly 69, were the donors. Unsorted tumor, nontumor lung tissue or cryopreserved PBMC supplied the whole RNA. This clonotype was observed at least ten times. Its matching antigen is unknown. This receptor was taken from a male donor with early-stage non-small cell lung cancer. V usage is TRBV6-2 or TRBV6-3 and J usage is TRBJ1-1, with TRBD1 matching 7 bases. The source material was lung tumor tissue, sampled at surgery. The CDR3 bases are TGTGCCAGCTCCAGAGGGGGCATGAACACTGAAGCTTTCTTT. Translating gives CASSRGGMNTEAFF.